The next 15 T cell receptor beta chains were all read from a single sample in a study of T-cell memory formation after mild COVID-19. TCRdb reprocessed the 5' RACE reads with MiXCR, giving one entry per CDR3 protein. Seen here are about 340,000 distinct CDR3 sequences, about 16% observed once, and the top ten hold approximately 20%. Input material: PBMCs or a T cell subset sorted from them (not recorded which). These receptors all come from a man aged 18-30 years who had mild COVID-19 (a few samples of this study predate the infection). Cell type and time point are not known.

CDR3 region: CSAGQGYQETQYF. The CDR3 DNA reads as TGCAGCGCGGGACAGGGGTACCAAGAGACCCAGTACTTC. The chain links TRBV29-1 to TRBJ2-5; 10 nucleotides match TRBD1. The trim removed 7 bases at V and 0 bases at J, leaving 2 bases unmatched. The CDR3 has 13 amino acids. The germline V gene encodes CDR1 SQVTM and CDR2 ANQGSEA. The full variable domain, its missing parts supplied by reference TRBV29-1 and TRBJ2-5, is SAVISQKPSRDICQRGTSLTIQCQVDSQVTMMFWYRQQPGQSLTLIATANQGSEATYESGFVIDKFPISRPNLTFSTLTVSNMSPEDSSIYLCSAGQGYQETQYFGPGTRLLVL.

This sequence joins TRBV7-2 and TRBJ1-2, with 9 bases fitting TRBD1. V shed 4 bases and J 8 bases; nucleotides not matched to a gene: 8. The length of the CDR3 is 14 residues. Germline V gene sequence: CDR1 SGHTA, CDR2 FQGNSA. The CDR3: CASSSGDRAGGYTF. The CDR3 coding sequence is TGTGCCAGCAGCTCAGGGGACAGGGCGGGAGGCTACACCTTC.

This rearrangement joins TRBV4-1 to TRBJ2-1; tentative D call: TRBD1 (6 bases). Trimming shortened V by 0 bases and J by 6 bases, and 12 bases separated the two germline ends. This CDR3 is built from 15 residues. Germline V CDR1 and CDR2: MGHRA, YSYEKL. The CDR3 sequence: CASSQDLGRGNEQFF. The CDR3 DNA reads TGCGCCAGCAGCCAAGATCTGGGCAGGGGCAATGAGCAGTTCTTC.

The chain joins TRBV5-5 to TRBJ2-1, with D possibly being TRBD1 or TRBD2 (6 bases each). With 1 base removed from V and 7 bases from J, the gap between germline ends came to 21 bases. The CDR3 has 17 residues. Germline lookup yields CDR1 SGHKS and CDR2 YYEKEE (reference sequence). CDR3 coding DNA: TGTGCCAGCAGCTTGTGGAGGGGGGCAGGGAAAGAGAATGAGCAGTTCTTC. This codes for CASSLWRGAGKENEQFF. Complete variable domain (other parts from reference TRBV5-5 and TRBJ2-1): DAGVTQSPTHLIKTRGQQVTLRCSPISGHKSVSWYQQVLGQGPQFIFQYYEKEERGRGNFPDRFSARQFPNYSSELNVNALLLGDSALYLCASSLWRGAGKENEQFFGPGTRLTVL.

In this sample, this clonotype turned up a few times. The rearrangement links TRBV4-3 to TRBJ2-3; D call uncertain. Per the germline V gene, CDR1 is LGHNA and CDR2 is YSLEER. V lost 1 base and J 7 bases, leaving 6 bases between the germline ends. The CDR3 runs to 12 residues. The CDR3 reads CASSQGGNTQYF. The CDR3 DNA reads as TGCGCCAGCAGCCAAGGCGGAAATACGCAGTATTTT.

This clonotype was counted between two and nine times. The rearrangement links TRBV6-5 to TRBJ2-7, with D perhaps matching TRBD2 (6 bases). The CDR3 is 14 residues long. Per the germline V gene, CDR1 is MNHEY and CDR2 is SVGAGI. Trimming shortened V by 5 bases and J by 6 bases, and 17 bases separated the two germline ends. The CDR3, as DNA: TGTGCCAGCAGTCAACAGCCGGGACTGAGCGAGCAGTACGTC. This sequence encodes CASSQQPGLSEQYV.

The rearrangement links TRBV5-5 to TRBJ2-1; TRBD2 agrees at 15 bases. The CDR3 covers 19 residues. Unmatched junction bases numbered 14, after V lost 4 bases and J lost 6 bases. Germline-derived CDR1 and CDR2 are SGHKS and YYEKEE (reference sequence). CDR3 DNA: TGTGCCAGCAGCGACCCCGGTGGGACTAGCGGGGGGCCTAGCAATGAGCAGTTCTTC. This codes for CASSDPGGTSGGPSNEQFF.

This chain links TRBV2 with TRBJ1-2; D gene uncertain. The V end was cut by 6 bases, the J end by 4 bases, with 12 bases between. Germline CDR1 SNHLY, CDR2 FYNNEI. The CDR3 is 13 amino acids. In nucleotides, the CDR3 is TGTGCCAGCAGGTCGACGGGCAGCTATGGCTACACCTTC. The encoded protein is CASRSTGSYGYTF. Looking up the rest from reference TRBV2 and TRBJ1-2 gives the full variable domain: EPEVTQTPSHQVTQMGQEVILRCVPISNHLYFYWYRQILGQKVEFLVSFYNNEISEKSEIFDDQFSVERPDGSNFTLKIRSTKLEDSAMYFCASRSTGSYGYTFGSGTRLTVV.

As for this clonotype: It is unclear where the CDR3 begins or ends on the DNA, so no DNA is shown, and the CDR3 is as TCRdb lists it. CDR3 loop: CASSFGQGAIV. The rearrangement joins TRBV7-9 to TRBJ2-7; the table's D call, TRBD1, was not checked against the DNA. CDR1 is SEHNR, CDR2 FQNEAQ, per germline (reference sequence). From its first to its last residue, the CDR3 has 11 amino acids.

The chain carries TRBV7-9 and TRBJ1-4; D is possibly TRBD1 (6 bases). CDR1 and CDR2 from the germline V gene are SEHNR and FQNEAQ (reference sequence). The CDR3 has 16 residues. The V end lost 1 base, the J end lost 3 bases, and 12 bases lay between the germline ends. For the CDR3, the DNA is TGTGCCAGCAGCTTAGTTGGGGGCGCAGCTAATGAAAAACTGTTTTTT. It is translated as CASSLVGGAANEKLFF.

The gene calls are TRBV5-1 and TRBJ2-6, with D perhaps TRBD1 (5 bases). Germline V CDR1 and CDR2: SGHRS, YFSETQ. Trimming left V 2 bases short and J 0 bases short, with 12 bases between. The CDR3 is made up of 17 amino acids. For the CDR3, the DNA is TGCGCCAGCAGCTTCCTGGGGCTCGACTCTGGGGCCAACGTCCTGACTTTC. It yields the protein CASSFLGLDSGANVLTF.

The chain joins TRBV3-1 to TRBJ1-2; tentative D call: TRBD1 (6 bases). Trimming left V 3 bases short and J 3 bases short, with 14 bases between. The CDR3 covers 15 residues. Per germline, CDR1 LGHDT and CDR2 YNNKEL (reference sequence). CDR3 amino acids: CASSQSGVNDYGYTF. For the CDR3, the DNA is TGTGCCAGCAGCCAGTCAGGGGTCAATGACTATGGCTACACCTTC.

In its sample, this clonotype was seen a few times. The V gene is TRBV20-1, the J gene TRBJ2-2, with unresolved D. V dropped 0 bases and J dropped 5 bases, with 10 bases sitting between them. This CDR3 spans 14 amino acids. Per germline, CDR1 DFQATT and CDR2 SNEGSKA (reference sequence). The chain's CDR3 is CSARDPKMTGELFF. As DNA, the CDR3 is TGCAGTGCTAGAGACCCGAAGATGACCGGGGAGCTGTTTTTT.

This clonotype was detected ten times or more. V usage is TRBV7-2 and J usage is TRBJ2-7, with a weak D call TRBD2 (5 bases). This CDR3 region has 13 residues. CDR1 is SGHTA, CDR2 FQGNSA, per germline. The ends were cut back, 7 bases at V and 1 base at J, with 11 bases in the middle. DNA of the CDR3: TGTGCCAGCACCACGGGGTTGTCCTACGAGCAGTACTTC. Translated: CASTTGLSYEQYF. The complete variable domain, with remaining parts taken from reference TRBV7-2 and TRBJ2-7, reads GAGVSQSPSNKVTEKGKDVELRCDPISGHTALYWYRQSLGQGLEFLIYFQGNSAPDKSGLPSDRFSAERTGGSVSTLTIQRTQQEDSAVYLCASTTGLSYEQYFGPGTRLTVT.

This clonotype was picked up many times. The genes are TRBV5-4 and TRBJ2-5; TRBD1 aligns across 9 bases. J gave up 2 bases and V 3 bases, and 5 bases lay outside the gene matches. There are 15 residues in the CDR3. Germline V gene data show CDR1 as SGHNT and CDR2 as YYREEE (reference sequence). The CDR3 nucleotides are TGTGCCAGCAGCTCCGGACAGGGGCCGCAAGAGACCCAGTACTTC. Translating it yields CASSSGQGPQETQYF.